These 12 T cell receptor beta chains came from one sample sequenced in a study of blood T cell repertoires in COVID-19. TCRdb keeps only in-frame clones here, not all; method: immunoSEQ multiplex PCR. The repertoire holds about 160,000 clones, with roughly 81% as singletons. Material for sequencing was peripheral blood. These receptors were obtained from a man aged 40-49 years who had recovered from COVID-19.

V is TRBV12-2 and J is TRBJ2-2; the table's D gene call, TRBD2, was not cross checked with the DNA. TRBV12-2 is assigned pseudogene status. This CDR3 has 15 residues. This chain's CDR3 is CASRPRGMVTGELFF. CDR3 sequence (DNA): TGTGCAAGTCGCCCCCGGGGGATGGTAACCGGGGAGCTGTTTTTT.

The rearrangement uses TRBV24-1 and TRBJ2-6; tentatively, D is TRBD2 (5 bases). Trimming stripped 9 bases from V and 0 bases from J, with 8 bases between. CDR3 length equals 14 residues. Germline lookup yields CDR1 KGHDR and CDR2 SFDVKD. The CDR3 region is CATSEGSGANVLTF. The CDR3 nucleotides read TGTGCCACCTCAGAGGGCTCTGGGGCCAACGTCCTGACTTTC.

The V and J genes are TRBV5-4 and TRBJ2-1; 7 positions match TRBD2. V shed 1 base, J shed 3 bases, and the junction held 7 bases outside the gene matches. Germline V gives CDR1 SGHNT, CDR2 YYREEE (reference sequence). This CDR3 comprises 16 residues. The CDR3 loop is CASSLNSGTNYNEQFF. CDR3 nucleotide sequence: TGTGCCAGCAGCTTGAATTCCGGGACTAACTACAATGAGCAGTTCTTC.

This clone has just a few counts. The V gene is TRBV7-8, the J gene TRBJ2-2; 7 positions match TRBD2. In germline, CDR1 is SGHVS, CDR2 FQNEAQ. After removal of 1 base from V and 5 bases from J, the junction contained 7 bases not matched to a gene. This CDR3 is 16 amino acids long. This CDR3 reads CASSLVASGATGELFF. In DNA, the CDR3 is TGTGCCAGCAGCTTAGTCGCTAGCGGAGCAACCGGGGAGCTGTTTTTT.

The chain has TRBV6-5 and TRBJ2-7; D perhaps matches TRBD2 (5 bases). Deletions cut 8 bases from V and 4 bases from J, with 15 bases between. CDR3 size: 13 residues. Germline V gene lookup returns CDR1 MNHEY and CDR2 SVGAGI. This CDR3 reads CASGWAREYEQYF. As DNA, the CDR3 is TGTGCCAGCGGCTGGGCCCGGGAATACGAGCAGTACTTC.

The V and J genes are TRBV27 and TRBJ1-2, with D possibly TRBD1 on 6 matching bases. Trimming removed 3 bases at V and 4 bases at J, with 12 bases between. The CDR3 is made up of 14 amino acids. Germline-derived CDR1 and CDR2 are MNHEY and SMNVEV (reference sequence). CDR3 sequence: CASSLDSLLYGYTF. The CDR3 nucleotides read TGTGCCAGCAGTTTGGACAGCCTTCTCTATGGCTACACCTTC.

The J gene is TRBJ1-5, the V gene TRBV10-3; TRBD1 might be the D (6 bases). Between the trimmed V and J ends, which lost 7 bases and 5 bases, there was a span of 12 bases. This CDR3 comprises 13 residues. Germline CDR1 reads ENHRY; CDR2 reads SYGVKD. The CDR3 spells CAITRTADQPQHF. In DNA form, the CDR3 reads TGTGCCATCACCCGGACAGCCGATCAGCCCCAGCATTTT.

This chain links TRBV9 with TRBJ2-2, with D perhaps TRBD2 (5 bases). Trimming removed 0 bases at V and 7 bases at J, with 13 bases between. CDR1 SGDLS and CDR2 YYNGEE come from the germline V gene. The CDR3 is 15 residues long. The CDR3 nucleotides are TGTGCCAGCAGCGTAGGGGGAGCCGGTAGCGGGGAGCTGTTTTTT. It yields the protein CASSVGGAGSGELFF.

The chain carries TRBV7-9 and TRBJ1-1; the match to TRBD1 covers 8 bases. This CDR3 has 13 residues. Trimming cost V 7 bases and J 6 bases; bases outside gene matches: 7. Germline CDR1 is SEHNR and CDR2 is FQNEAQ (reference sequence). The DNA for the CDR3 is TGTGCCAGCATCTCTGGACAGGGCTCTGAAGCTTTCTTT. It yields the protein CASISGQGSEAFF. Based on the CDR3 plus reference TRBV7-9 and TRBJ1-1, the full variable domain is DTGVSQNPRHKITKRGQNVTFRCDPISEHNRLYWYRQTLGQGPEFLTYFQNEAQLEKSRLLSDRFSAERPKGSFSTLEIQRTEQGDSAMYLCASISGQGSEAFFGQGTRLTVV.

V is TRBV7-6 and J is TRBJ1-2; 7 bases agree with TRBD1. CDR1 and CDR2 from the germline V gene are SGHVS and FNYEAQ. V was clipped by 5 bases and J by 7 bases; unmatched bases: 7. CDR3 length: 13 amino acids. For the CDR3, the DNA is TGTGCCAGCAGCCGTAGACAGGGATCTGGCTACACCTTC. Its translation: CASSRRQGSGYTF.

This chain uses TRBV28 with TRBJ2-1, with 8 bases matching TRBD2. In germline, CDR1 is MDHEN, CDR2 SYDVKM. The CDR3 has 14 residues. V shed 6 bases, J shed 3 bases, and the junction held 4 bases outside the gene matches. The CDR3 region is CASSGGAIYNEQFF. The CDR3 bases are TGTGCCAGCAGCGGGGGGGCCATCTACAATGAGCAGTTCTTC.

The CDR3 region has the DNA TGTGCCAGTAGCTGGGGGGGAAGCTCCTACGAGCAGTACTTC. Protein sequence: CASSWGGSSYEQYF. The rearrangement links TRBV19 to TRBJ2-7; TRBD2 matches at 7 bases. This CDR3 is built from 14 residues. V was clipped by 6 bases and J by 0 bases; unmatched bases: 5. Germline CDR1 reads LNHDA; CDR2 reads SQIVND (reference sequence).